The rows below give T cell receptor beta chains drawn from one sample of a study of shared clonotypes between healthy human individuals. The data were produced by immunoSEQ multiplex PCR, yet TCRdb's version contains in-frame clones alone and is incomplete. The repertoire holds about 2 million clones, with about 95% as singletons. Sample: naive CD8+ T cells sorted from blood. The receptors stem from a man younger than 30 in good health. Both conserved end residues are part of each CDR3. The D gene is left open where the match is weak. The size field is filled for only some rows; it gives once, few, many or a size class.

TGCGCCAGCAGCCCCCGACAGGGGAACTACGAGCAGTACTTC CASSPRQGNYEQYF TRBJ2-7 TRBV4-1 TRBD1 -
TGTGCCAGCACCAAATCGGGGTACACAGATACGCAGTATTTT CASTKSGYTDTQYF TRBJ2-3 TRBV7-8 - -
TGTGCCAGCAGTGAAGCGGGGGAAGAAGAGACCCAGTACTTC CASSEAGEEETQYF TRBJ2-5 TRBV6-1 - -
TGTGCCAGCAGCGTATTCCGGGACTCCTACGAGCAGTACTTC CASSVFRDSYEQYF TRBJ2-7 TRBV9 - -
TGCGCCAGCAGTGATGGCCGGTACACAGATACGCAGTATTTT CASSDGRYTDTQYF TRBJ2-3 TRBV10-1 - -
TGTGCCAGCAGGGACCCGGCTAATGAGCAGTTCTTC CASRDPANEQFF TRBJ2-1 TRBV6-1 - once
TGTGCCAGCAGTACAGGGTACACCGGGGAGCTGTTTTTT CASSTGYTGELFF TRBJ2-2 TRBV7-9 - -
TGTGCCAGTAGTCTGGGAAGGAGCACTGAAGCTTTCTTT CASSLGRSTEAFF TRBJ1-1 TRBV19 - -
TGCGCCAGCAGCGGAGGTGGACTAGCGGGATACAATGAGCAGTTCTTC CASSGGGLAGYNEQFF TRBJ2-1 TRBV5-1 TRBD2 -
TGTGCCAGCAGTGCTAGGGAGACAGTGAATTCACCCCTCCACTTT CASSARETVNSPLHF TRBJ1-6 TRBV6-1 - -
TGCGCCAGCAGCCACCGGACAGAAGATTTTGAAAAACTGTTTTTT CASSHRTEDFEKLFF TRBJ1-4 TRBV4-1 - -
TGCGCCAGCAGCCAAGATGTCAGGGTAGGCTACGAGCAGTACTTC CASSQDVRVGYEQYF TRBJ2-7 TRBV4-3 - -
TGTGCCAGTAGGCCAGGGACAGCGCCACGGGACGCTTTCTTT CASRPGTAPRDAFF TRBJ1-1 TRBV19 TRBD1 few
TGTGCCAGCAGTTACGTCAGAAGTGATAGCTCCTACGAGCAGTACTTC CASSYVRSDSSYEQYF TRBJ2-7 TRBV6-5 - -
TGTGCCAGCAGCCCCATGCCGGGCGGTGAGCAGTTCTTC CASSPMPGGEQFF TRBJ2-1 TRBV14 - -
TGCGCCAGCAGTTGGACTAGCGACTACGAGCAGTACTTC CASSWTSDYEQYF TRBJ2-7 TRBV10-2 TRBD2 -